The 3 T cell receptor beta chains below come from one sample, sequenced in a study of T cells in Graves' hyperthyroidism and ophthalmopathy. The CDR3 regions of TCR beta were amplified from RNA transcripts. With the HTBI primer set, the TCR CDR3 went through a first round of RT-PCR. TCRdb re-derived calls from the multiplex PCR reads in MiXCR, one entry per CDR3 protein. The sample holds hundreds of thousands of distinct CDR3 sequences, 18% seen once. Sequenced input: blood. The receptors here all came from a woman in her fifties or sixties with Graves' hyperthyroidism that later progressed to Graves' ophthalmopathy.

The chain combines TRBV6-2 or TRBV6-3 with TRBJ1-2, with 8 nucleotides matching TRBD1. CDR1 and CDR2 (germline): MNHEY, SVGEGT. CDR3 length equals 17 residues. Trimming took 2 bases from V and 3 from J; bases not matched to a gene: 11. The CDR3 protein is CASSYTGTAGGYYGYTF. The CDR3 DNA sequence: TGTGCCAGCAGTTACACCGGGACGGCAGGGGGCTACTATGGCTACACCTTC.

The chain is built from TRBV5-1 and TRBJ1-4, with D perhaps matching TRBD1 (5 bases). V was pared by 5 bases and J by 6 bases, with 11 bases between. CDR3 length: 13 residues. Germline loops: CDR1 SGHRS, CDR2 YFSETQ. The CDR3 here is CASRQAPDEKLFF. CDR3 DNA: TGCGCCAGCAGACAGGCTCCGGATGAAAAACTGTTTTTT. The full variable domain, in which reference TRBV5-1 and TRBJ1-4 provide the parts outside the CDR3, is KAGVTQTPRYLIKTRGQQVTLSCSPISGHRSVSWYQQTPGQGLQFLFEYFSETQRNKGNFPGRFSGRQFSNSRSEMNVSTLELGDSALYLCASRQAPDEKLFFGSGTQLSVL.

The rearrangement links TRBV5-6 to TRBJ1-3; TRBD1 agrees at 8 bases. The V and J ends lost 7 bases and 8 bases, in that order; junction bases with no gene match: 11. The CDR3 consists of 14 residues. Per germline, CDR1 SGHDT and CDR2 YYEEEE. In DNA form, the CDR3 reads TGTGCCAGCGATTGGGCAGGGGGCTTAGACACCATATATTTT. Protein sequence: CASDWAGGLDTIYF.